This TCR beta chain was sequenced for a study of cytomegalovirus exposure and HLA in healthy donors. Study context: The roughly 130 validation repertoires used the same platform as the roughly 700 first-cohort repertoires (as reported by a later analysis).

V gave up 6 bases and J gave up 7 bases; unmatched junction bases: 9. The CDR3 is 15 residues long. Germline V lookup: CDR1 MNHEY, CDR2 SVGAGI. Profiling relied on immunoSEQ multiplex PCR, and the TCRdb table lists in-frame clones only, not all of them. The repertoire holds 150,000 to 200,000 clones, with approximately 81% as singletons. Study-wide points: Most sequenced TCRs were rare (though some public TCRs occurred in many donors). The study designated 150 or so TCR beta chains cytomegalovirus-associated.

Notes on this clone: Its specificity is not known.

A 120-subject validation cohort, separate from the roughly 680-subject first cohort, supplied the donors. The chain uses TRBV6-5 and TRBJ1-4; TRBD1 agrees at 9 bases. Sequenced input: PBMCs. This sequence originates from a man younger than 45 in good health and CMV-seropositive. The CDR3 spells CASRAPGQGFEKLFF. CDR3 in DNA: TGTGCCAGCAGGGCGCCGGGACAGGGCTTTGAAAAACTGTTTTTT.